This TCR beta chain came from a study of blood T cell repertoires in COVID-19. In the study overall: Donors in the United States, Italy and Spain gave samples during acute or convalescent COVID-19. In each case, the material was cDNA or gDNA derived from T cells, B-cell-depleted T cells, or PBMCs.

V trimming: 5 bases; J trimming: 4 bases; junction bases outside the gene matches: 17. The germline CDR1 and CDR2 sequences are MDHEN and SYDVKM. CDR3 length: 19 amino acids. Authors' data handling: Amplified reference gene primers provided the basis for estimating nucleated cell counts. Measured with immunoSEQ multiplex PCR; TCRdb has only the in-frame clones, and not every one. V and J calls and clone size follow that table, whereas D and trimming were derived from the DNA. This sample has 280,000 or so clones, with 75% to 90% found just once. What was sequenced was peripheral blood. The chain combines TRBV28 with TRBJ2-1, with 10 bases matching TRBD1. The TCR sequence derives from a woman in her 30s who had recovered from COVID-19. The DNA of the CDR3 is TGTGCCAGCAGTACCGAAACCCTGGGACAGGGGACTAGATACAATGAGCAGTTCTTC. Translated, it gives CASSTETLGQGTRYNEQFF. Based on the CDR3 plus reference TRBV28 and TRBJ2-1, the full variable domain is DVKVTQSSRYLVKRTGEKVFLECVQDMDHENMFWYRQDPGLGLRLIYFSYDVKMKEKGDIPEGYSVSREKKERFSLILESASTNQTSMYLCASSTETLGQGTRYNEQFFGPGTRLTVL.